This entry lists 6 T cell receptor beta chains sequenced from one sample in a study of spatial heterogeneity in lung cancer. TCRdb re-derived calls from the 5' RACE reads in MiXCR, one entry per CDR3 protein. The sample includes thousands of distinct CDR3 sequences, 7% seen only once; the top ten take about three quarters. This sample's time point: sample taken at primary tumor resection. The sample consisted of PBMCs, taken at surgery. These receptors all stem from a male donor with early-stage non-small cell lung cancer.

This clonotype was observed at least ten times. The genes are TRBV5-1 and TRBJ2-7; no clear D. Germline V gives CDR1 SGHRS, CDR2 YFSETQ. This CDR3 has 13 amino acids. The germline V and J ends were trimmed by 0 bases and 4 bases, with 8 bases remaining between them. CDR3 DNA: TGCGCCAGCAGCTTGGTATACTGGTACGAGCAGTACTTC. Amino acids: CASSLVYWYEQYF.

This clonotype was recorded many times. The rearrangement links TRBV28 to TRBJ2-1, with 10 bases that match TRBD2. This CDR3 contains 18 residues. Germline loops: CDR1 MDHEN, CDR2 SYDVKM. J was trimmed by 4 bases and V by 4 bases; bases with no gene match: 13. The CDR3 spells CASSSLRYTAGGYNEQFF. CDR3 DNA: TGTGCCAGCAGTTCCCTCAGGTATACAGCGGGAGGGTACAATGAGCAGTTCTTC.

This clonotype has a count of ten or more. V and J are TRBV13 and TRBJ2-3; 7 bases fit TRBD1. Trimming removed 4 bases from V and 2 bases from J; junction bases left unmatched: 6. The CDR3 totals 15 residues. Germline values: CDR1 PRHDT, CDR2 FYEKMQ (reference sequence). The CDR3 DNA reads as TGTGCCAGCAGCTCTAGACAGGGACCCACAGATACGCAGTATTTT. This codes for CASSSRQGPTDTQYF.

At least ten counts were recorded for this clonotype. The chain uses TRBV2 and TRBJ2-7; a possible D gene is TRBD1 (6 bases). Germline loops: CDR1 SNHLY, CDR2 FYNNEI. The V gene lost 5 bases and the J gene lost 2 bases, with 10 bases spanning the gap. This CDR3 contains 13 residues. In nucleotides, the CDR3 is TGTGCCAGCAGTAGGGACACTGCCTACGAGCAGTACGTC. It yields the protein CASSRDTAYEQYV.

The sample holds many counts of this clonotype. This chain connects TRBV20-1 to TRBJ2-7, with 12 bases lining up with TRBD1. The germline V gene encodes CDR1 DFQATT and CDR2 SNEGSKA (reference sequence). This CDR3 contains 15 residues. V gave up 6 bases and J gave up 6 bases; unmatched junction bases: 12. CDR3 sequence reads: CSAYPPGQGAGEQYF. The CDR3 DNA is TGCAGTGCGTACCCCCCGGGACAGGGGGCAGGCGAGCAGTACTTC.

This chain connects TRBV7-2 to TRBJ1-1; the D gene is possibly TRBD1 (5 bases). Trimming removed 5 bases at V and 2 bases at J, with 9 bases between. This CDR3 is 13 amino acids long. Germline values: CDR1 SGHTA, CDR2 FQGNSA. In DNA, the CDR3 is TGTGCCAGCAGCCGGGACTCCAACACTGAAGCTTTCTTT. This codes for CASSRDSNTEAFF. Based on the CDR3 plus reference TRBV7-2 and TRBJ1-1, the full variable domain is GAGVSQSPSNKVTEKGKDVELRCDPISGHTALYWYRQSLGQGLEFLIYFQGNSAPDKSGLPSDRFSAERTGGSVSTLTIQRTQQEDSAVYLCASSRDSNTEAFFGQGTRLTVV.